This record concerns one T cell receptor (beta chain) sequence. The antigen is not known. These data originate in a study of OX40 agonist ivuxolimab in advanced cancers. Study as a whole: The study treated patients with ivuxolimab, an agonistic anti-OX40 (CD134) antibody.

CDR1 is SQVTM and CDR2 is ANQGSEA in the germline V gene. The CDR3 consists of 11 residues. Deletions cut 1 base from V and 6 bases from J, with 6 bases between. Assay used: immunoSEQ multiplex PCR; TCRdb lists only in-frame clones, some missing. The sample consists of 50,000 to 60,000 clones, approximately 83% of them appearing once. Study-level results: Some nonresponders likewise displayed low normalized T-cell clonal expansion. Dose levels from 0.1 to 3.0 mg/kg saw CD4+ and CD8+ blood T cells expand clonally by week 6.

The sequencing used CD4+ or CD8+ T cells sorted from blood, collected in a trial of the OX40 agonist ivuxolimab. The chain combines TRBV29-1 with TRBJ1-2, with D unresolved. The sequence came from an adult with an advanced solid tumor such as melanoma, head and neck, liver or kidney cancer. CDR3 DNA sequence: TGCAGCGTTGAAGCGGGCCATGGCTACACCTTC. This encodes CSVEAGHGYTF.